This entry lists 14 T cell receptor beta chains sequenced from one sample in a study of blood T cell repertoires in COVID-19. Generated by immunoSEQ multiplex PCR, the TCRdb table keeps only in-frame clones and is missing some. The sample lists some 170,000 clones, about 92% occurring once. The material sequenced was peripheral blood. The receptors stem from a woman aged 55-70 years with COVID-19, enrolled during active disease.

The chain joins TRBV18 to TRBJ1-5; 7 bases are shared with TRBD1. Germline CDR1 is KGHSH and CDR2 is LQKENI. V lost 6 bases, J lost 0 bases, and 8 bases stayed unmatched. The length of the CDR3 is 16 residues. CDR3 protein: CASSSGQVLSNQPQHF. CDR3 DNA sequence: TGTGCCAGCTCTTCTGGACAGGTCCTTAGCAATCAGCCCCAGCATTTT.

This clone came up once. The rearrangement uses TRBV6-5 and TRBJ2-7, with D possibly being TRBD2 (5 bases). This CDR3 is 13 amino acids long. Germline V gene sequence: CDR1 MNHEY, CDR2 SVGAGI. V lost 6 bases, J lost 5 bases, and 14 bases lay in between. CDR3 region: CASRTSLRDEQYF. Here the CDR3 DNA reads TGTGCCAGCAGAACTTCTCTGAGGGACGAGCAGTACTTC.

This clone was counted only a few times. The chain is built from TRBV7-9 and TRBJ2-7; D might be TRBD1 (5 bases). This CDR3 has 19 amino acids. V lost 5 bases and J lost 3, with 29 bases in between. The V gene's germline CDR1 is SEHNR and CDR2 FQNEAQ (reference sequence). The CDR3 is CASSLGVGAAADVHYEQYF. The CDR3 bases are TGTGCCAGCAGCCTAGGGGTAGGGGCGGCGGCCGACGTTCACTACGAGCAGTACTTC.

The J gene is TRBJ2-3, the V gene TRBV29-1; perhaps TRBD1 as D (7 bases). Germline V gene data show CDR1 as SQVTM and CDR2 as ANQGSEA. V was shortened by 6 bases and J by 0 bases, with 19 bases between the two germline ends. CDR3 size: 16 residues. In DNA form, the CDR3 reads TGCAGCGTGGAGGGACAGCCATCTGGGAGCACAGATACGCAGTATTTT. Encoded protein: CSVEGQPSGSTDTQYF.

V is TRBV6-2 or TRBV6-3 and J is TRBJ1-5, with a tentative D call TRBD1 (6 bases). Germline V lookup: CDR1 MNHEY, CDR2 SVGEGT. Trimming removed 5 bases at V and 0 bases at J, with 14 bases between. The CDR3 has 16 residues. This chain's CDR3 is CASSRTGTLSNQPQHF. In DNA, the CDR3 is TGTGCCAGCAGTCGGACCGGGACACTTAGCAATCAGCCCCAGCATTTT.

The CDR3 spells CASTITGKLFF. The CDR3 DNA is TGTGCCAGCACAATAACTGGAAAACTGTTTTTT. This chain links TRBV5-8 with TRBJ1-4; the D is unclear. The CDR3 spans 11 residues. Trimming pared 6 bases from V and 10 bases from J, leaving 10 bases between. Looked up from germline, CDR1 is SGHTS and CDR2 is YDEGEE.

This chain uses TRBV5-1 with TRBJ1-1; 8 bases fit TRBD1. Per the germline V gene, CDR1 is SGHRS and CDR2 is YFSETQ. This CDR3 comprises 15 residues. The V and J ends lost 2 bases and 0 bases, in that order; junction bases with no gene match: 3. CDR3 DNA: TGCGCCAGCAGCTTAGGACAGGGCATGAACACTGAAGCTTTCTTT. As protein: CASSLGQGMNTEAFF. Based on the CDR3 plus reference TRBV5-1 and TRBJ1-1, the full variable domain is KAGVTQTPRYLIKTRGQQVTLSCSPISGHRSVSWYQQTPGQGLQFLFEYFSETQRNKGNFPGRFSGRQFSNSRSEMNVSTLELGDSALYLCASSLGQGMNTEAFFGQGTRLTVV.

The chain couples TRBV7-9 to TRBJ2-5; 9 bases fit TRBD1. This CDR3 is built from 18 residues. The V gene's germline CDR1 is SEHNR and CDR2 FQNEAQ (reference sequence). The trim removed 5 bases at V and 5 bases at J, leaving 18 bases unmatched. CDR3 DNA: TGTGCCAGCAGCCCGTCCCGGGACAGGGTTGGTATCGGCGAGACCCAGTACTTC. Translation gives CASSPSRDRVGIGETQYF.

The chain combines TRBV11-2 with TRBJ1-2; 12 bases match TRBD1. V lost 5 bases and J lost 13; bases outside the gene matches: 5. The V gene's germline CDR1 is SGHAT and CDR2 FQNNGV. This CDR3 is built from 12 residues. The CDR3 bases are TGTGCCAGCAGCAGGGGACAGGGGGCGGCCACCTTC. Protein: CASSRGQGAATF.

The chain combines TRBV29-1 with TRBJ2-1, with TRBD1 matching over 11 bases. The CDR3 sequence is 14 residues long. V was clipped by 4 bases and J by 4 bases; unmatched bases: 3. Germline assignment: CDR1 SQVTM and CDR2 ANQGSEA. The CDR3 protein is CSVAGDRGYNEQFF. DNA of the CDR3: TGCAGCGTTGCGGGGGACAGGGGGTACAATGAGCAGTTCTTC.

V usage is TRBV5-8 and J usage is TRBJ1-4; 9 nucleotides match TRBD1. The V gene's germline CDR1 is SGHTS and CDR2 YDEGEE. V shed 3 bases, J shed 8 bases, and the junction held 8 bases outside the gene matches. The CDR3 runs to 15 residues. CDR3 sequence reads: CASSSGDRVGEKLFF. The DNA of the CDR3 is TGTGCCAGCAGCTCAGGGGACAGGGTGGGAGAAAAACTGTTTTTT.

This chain joins TRBV18 and TRBJ1-4, with D hard to call. Trimming removed 1 base from V and 3 bases from J, with 6 bases in between. The CDR3 contains 14 residues. Germline V CDR1 and CDR2: KGHSH, LQKENI. CDR3 amino acids: CASSPQQPNEKLFF. Here the CDR3 DNA reads TGTGCCAGCTCACCACAACAGCCTAATGAAAAACTGTTTTTT.

The rearrangement uses TRBV19 and TRBJ2-5; the match to TRBD2 covers 12 bases. V was clipped by 1 base and J by 2 bases; unmatched bases: 5. The CDR3 has 17 amino acids. CDR1 and CDR2 (germline): LNHDA, SQIVND (reference sequence). CDR3 amino acids: CASSIGPLAGGQETQYF. CDR3 bases: TGTGCCAGTAGTATAGGGCCCCTAGCGGGGGGGCAAGAGACCCAGTACTTC.

The V gene is TRBV19, the J gene TRBJ1-3, with D possibly being TRBD1 (6 bases). V was shortened by 5 bases and J by 0 bases, with 17 bases between the two germline ends. The CDR3 runs to 17 residues. Germline V lookup: CDR1 LNHDA, CDR2 SQIVND (reference sequence). CDR3 sequence: CASSQVTGASSGNTIYF. In DNA form, the CDR3 reads TGTGCCAGTAGTCAAGTGACAGGCGCTAGCTCTGGAAACACCATATATTTT.